A selection of T cell receptor beta chains follows, all from one sample in a study of early T cells in non-severe SARS-CoV-2 infection. MiXCR, applied by TCRdb to the 5' RACE reads, yields one record per CDR3 protein. The table lists around 79,000 distinct CDR3 sequences, around 11% of them singletons. The material sequenced was whole blood, taken at baseline. These receptors all come from an adult who was a healthcare worker with PCR-confirmed SARS-CoV-2 infection or an uninfected control (not recorded which). Each CDR3 is given with its conserved first and last residue. The D gene is left open where the match is weak. Some rows have no size entry. The others give once, few or many, or a class for an expanded clone.

clone_size	j_call	d_call	v_call	cdr3_aa	cdr3_nt
-	TRBJ2-7	-	TRBV12-2	CASRLAQNLNEQYF	TGTGCAAGTCGCTTAGCCCAGAACCTCAACGAGCAGTACTTC
-	TRBJ1-6	-	TRBV20-1	CSARENWGINSPLHF	TGCAGTGCTAGAGAGAACTGGGGCATTAATTCACCCCTCCACTTT
few	TRBJ2-3	-	TRBV29-1	CSVGDTGLTDTQYF	TGCAGCGTTGGGGACACGGGACTCACAGATACGCAGTATTTT
many	TRBJ1-2	-	TRBV28	CASSPGPYGYTF	TGTGCCAGCAGTCCCGGCCCATATGGCTACACCTTC
-	TRBJ2-5	-	TRBV6-6	CASTSPETQYF	TGTGCCAGCACCTCCCCGGAGACCCAGTACTTC
-	TRBJ2-1	-	TRBV28	CASRQGTYNEQFF	TGTGCCAGCAGGCAGGGCACCTACAATGAGCAGTTCTTC
few	TRBJ2-3	TRBD2	TRBV7-7	CASSEGLAGDTQYF	TGTGCCAGCAGCGAGGGACTAGCGGGGGATACGCAGTATTTT
few	TRBJ1-2	TRBD1	TRBV6-1	CASSDEGTGGDYTF	TGTGCCAGCAGTGACGAGGGGACAGGGGGCGACTACACCTTC
few	TRBJ1-2	-	TRBV2	CASSEGISGGYGYTF	TGTGCCAGCAGTGAAGGTATCTCGGGCGGCTATGGCTACACCTTC
few	TRBJ1-1	-	TRBV30	CAWSRGTNTEAFF	TGTGCCTGGAGTAGGGGTACGAACACTGAAGCTTTCTTT
-	TRBJ1-1	-	TRBV7-9	CASITPGPESTEAFF	TGTGCCAGCATCACCCCGGGACCCGAAAGCACTGAAGCTTTCTTT
many	TRBJ2-7	-	TRBV18	CASSPVGREQYF	TGTGCCAGCTCACCAGTCGGACGCGAGCAGTACTTC
few	TRBJ2-3	TRBD2	TRBV4-2	CASSQPRTSGDLGTDTQYF	TGTGCCAGCAGCCAACCCCGGACTAGCGGGGACCTGGGCACAGATACGCAGTATTTT
few	TRBJ2-3	-	TRBV10-3	CANSRTPSRTDTQYF	TGTGCCAACTCTAGGACGCCTAGTCGGACAGATACGCAGTATTTT
many	TRBJ2-2	-	TRBV30	CASSRALGTGELFF	TGTGCCTCTTCAAGGGCCCTGGGCACCGGGGAGCTGTTTTTT
many	TRBJ1-6	-	TRBV7-2	CASSLSSYNSPLHF	TGTGCCAGCAGCTTAAGCTCCTATAATTCACCCCTCCACTTT
few	TRBJ2-5	-	TRBV29-1	CSVDVGKETQYF	TGCAGCGTTGATGTGGGGAAAGAGACCCAGTACTTC
many	TRBJ2-1	TRBD2	TRBV6-2/TRBV6-3	CASRSSGGHNEQFF	TGTGCCAGCAGGTCTAGCGGGGGGCACAATGAGCAGTTCTTC
-	TRBJ2-7	-	TRBV29-1	CSVFENSYEQYF	TGCAGCGTTTTTGAAAACTCCTACGAGCAGTACTTC
-	TRBJ2-1	-	TRBV5-1	CASSPGGGDEQFF	TGCGCCAGCAGCCCCGGCGGCGGGGATGAGCAGTTCTTC
many	TRBJ2-3	TRBD2	TRBV29-1	CSVAGGGPSTDTQYF	TGCAGCGTTGCGGGCGGGGGACCTAGCACAGATACGCAGTATTTT
-	TRBJ1-5	-	TRBV6-2/TRBV6-3	CASSYQENQPQHF	TGTGCCAGCAGTTACCAGGAGAATCAGCCCCAGCATTTT
-	TRBJ2-1	TRBD2	TRBV20-1	CSASGSGGATDEQFF	TGCAGTGCTAGCGGCAGCGGGGGGGCCACGGATGAGCAGTTCTTC
few	TRBJ2-3	-	TRBV5-1	CASSAGTYTDTQYF	TGCGCCAGCAGCGCAGGGACGTACACAGATACGCAGTATTTT
-	TRBJ1-4	TRBD1	TRBV9	CASSVSPQGVGGEKLFF	TGTGCCAGCAGCGTCTCCCCACAGGGGGTTGGTGGTGAAAAACTGTTTTTT
-	TRBJ2-6	-	TRBV3-1	CASSQGASSLSGANVLTF	TGTGCCAGCAGCCAGGGGGCTTCCAGCCTCTCTGGGGCCAACGTCCTGACTTTC
-	TRBJ2-1	TRBD2	TRBV7-2	CASSLIAGVYNEQFF	TGTGCCAGCAGCTTAATAGCGGGGGTCTACAATGAGCAGTTCTTC
-	TRBJ1-1	TRBD1	TRBV29-1	CSAGGGGTTEAFF	TGCAGCGCCGGCGGAGGGGGCACTACTGAAGCTTTCTTT
few	TRBJ2-2	-	TRBV12-3/TRBV12-4	CASSLEYTGELFF	TGTGCCAGCAGTTTGGAGTACACCGGGGAGCTGTTTTTT
many	TRBJ2-2	-	TRBV7-7	CASSSARNTGELFF	TGTGCCAGCAGCTCTGCGAGGAACACCGGGGAGCTGTTTTTT
-	TRBJ2-5	TRBD1	TRBV27	CASSRDRGGETQYF	TGTGCCAGCAGTAGAGACAGGGGAGGTGAGACCCAGTACTTC
few	TRBJ1-1	-	TRBV5-1	CASSTPGQMNTEAFF	TGCGCCAGCAGCACCCCGGGACAAATGAACACTGAAGCTTTCTTT
few	TRBJ1-1	TRBD1	TRBV20-1	CSATSGQGWGEAFF	TGCAGTGCAACTTCGGGACAGGGATGGGGTGAAGCTTTCTTT
-	TRBJ2-1	TRBD2	TRBV3-1	CASSHQTSGGNSYNEQFF	TGTGCCAGCAGCCATCAGACTAGCGGGGGAAATTCCTACAATGAGCAGTTCTTC
many	TRBJ1-5	-	TRBV2	CASSEGQSQHF	TGTGCCAGCAGTGAAGGGCAGTCCCAGCATTTT
few	TRBJ1-1	-	TRBV9	CASSANLGTEAFF	TGTGCCAGCAGCGCCAATTTGGGCACTGAAGCTTTCTTT
few	TRBJ2-7	TRBD1	TRBV7-6	CASSPIAKPLLGTVPLWSVYEQYF	TGTGCCAGCAGCCCCATTGCCAAACCCCTCCTCGGGACAGTACCTCTTTGGAGTGTCTACGAGCAGTACTTC
few	TRBJ2-3	-	TRBV6-2/TRBV6-3	CASLIPGDTQYF	TGTGCCAGCCTTATCCCCGGAGATACGCAGTATTTT
-	TRBJ1-5	-	TRBV7-9	CASRKGDQPQHF	TGTGCCAGCCGGAAGGGGGATCAGCCCCAGCATTTT
many	TRBJ2-2	TRBD1	TRBV20-1	CSAREQETGATGELFF	TGCAGTGCTAGAGAACAAGAGACAGGGGCCACCGGGGAGCTGTTTTTT
-	TRBJ1-2	TRBD1	TRBV9	CASTPTGGTYGYTF	TGTGCCAGCACCCCTACAGGGGGCACCTATGGCTACACCTTC
few	TRBJ2-5	TRBD2	TRBV7-9	CASSLAGLAETQYF	TGTGCCAGCAGCTTAGCGGGACTAGCAGAGACCCAGTACTTC
-	TRBJ2-5	TRBD2	TRBV9	CASSGTSGGETQYF	TGTGCCAGCAGCGGGACTAGCGGGGGTGAGACCCAGTACTTC
-	TRBJ2-3	-	TRBV7-9	CASSSEPADTQYF	TGTGCCAGCAGCTCCGAGCCGGCGGATACGCAGTATTTT
-	TRBJ1-2	-	TRBV10-3	CAISNNVNYGYTF	TGTGCCATCAGTAACAATGTTAACTATGGCTACACCTTC
-	TRBJ1-3	-	TRBV29-1	CSVLLKSGQGNTIYF	TGCAGCGTCCTACTAAAATCGGGACAAGGAAACACCATATATTTT
-	TRBJ2-3	TRBD1	TRBV5-1	CASSPPGGTGVADTQYF	TGCGCCAGCAGCCCCCCTGGTGGAACAGGGGTTGCAGATACGCAGTATTTT
-	TRBJ1-1	-	TRBV6-2/TRBV6-3	CASSRDRDTGNTEAFF	TGTGCCAGCAGCAGAGACCGGGACACGGGGAACACTGAAGCTTTCTTT
many	TRBJ2-1	TRBD2	TRBV2	CASSLSSGYNEQFF	TGTGCCAGCAGCCTTAGTAGCGGGTACAATGAGCAGTTCTTC
-	TRBJ2-1	-	TRBV7-2	CASSASSFYEQFF	TGTGCCAGCAGCGCATCTAGCTTCTATGAGCAGTTCTTC
few	TRBJ2-5	TRBD1	TRBV28	CASSIPGTGEQETQYF	TGTGCCAGCAGTATCCCTGGGACAGGAGAACAAGAGACCCAGTACTTC
-	TRBJ1-4	-	TRBV7-2	CASSFRGPNEKLFF	TGTGCCAGCAGCTTCAGGGGTCCTAATGAAAAACTGTTTTTT
-	TRBJ2-7	TRBD2	TRBV5-1	CASRGGLADEQYF	TGCGCCAGCCGAGGAGGACTAGCGGACGAGCAGTACTTC
few	TRBJ2-5	-	TRBV20-1	CSAEPLLSQETQYF	TGCAGTGCGGAGCCTTTGTTATCCCAAGAGACCCAGTACTTC